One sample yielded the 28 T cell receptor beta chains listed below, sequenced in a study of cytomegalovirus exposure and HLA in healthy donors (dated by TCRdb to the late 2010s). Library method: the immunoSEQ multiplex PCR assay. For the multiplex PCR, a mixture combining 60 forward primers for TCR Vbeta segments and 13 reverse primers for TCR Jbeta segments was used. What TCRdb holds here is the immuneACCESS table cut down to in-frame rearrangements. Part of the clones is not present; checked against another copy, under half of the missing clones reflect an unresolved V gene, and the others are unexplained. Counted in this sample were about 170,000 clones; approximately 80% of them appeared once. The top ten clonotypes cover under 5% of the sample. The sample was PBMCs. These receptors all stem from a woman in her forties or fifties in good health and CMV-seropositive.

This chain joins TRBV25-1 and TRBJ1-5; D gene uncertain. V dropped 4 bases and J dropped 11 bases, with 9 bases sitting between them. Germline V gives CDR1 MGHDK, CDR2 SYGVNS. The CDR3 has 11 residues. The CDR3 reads CASSAGSAQHF. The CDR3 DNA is TGTGCCAGCAGTGCGGGATCAGCCCAGCATTTT.

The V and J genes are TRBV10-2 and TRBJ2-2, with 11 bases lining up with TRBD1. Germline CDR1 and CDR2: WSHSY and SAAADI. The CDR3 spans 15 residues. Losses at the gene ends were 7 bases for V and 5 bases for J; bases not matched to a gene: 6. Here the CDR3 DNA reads TGCGCCAGCACCGGACAGGGGGCGAGGACCGGGGAGCTGTTTTTT. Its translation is CASTGQGARTGELFF.

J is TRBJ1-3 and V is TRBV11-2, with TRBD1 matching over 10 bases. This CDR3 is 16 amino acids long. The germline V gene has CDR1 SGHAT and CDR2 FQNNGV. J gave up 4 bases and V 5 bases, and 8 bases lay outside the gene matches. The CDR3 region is CASSLGTGVWGNTIYF. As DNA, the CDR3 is TGTGCCAGCAGCCTCGGGACAGGGGTGTGGGGAAACACCATATATTTT.

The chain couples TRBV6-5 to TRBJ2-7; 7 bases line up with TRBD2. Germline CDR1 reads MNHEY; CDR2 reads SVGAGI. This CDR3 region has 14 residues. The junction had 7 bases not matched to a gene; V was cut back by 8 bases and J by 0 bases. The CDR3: CASWTRENSYEQYF. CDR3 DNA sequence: TGTGCCAGCTGGACTAGGGAAAACTCCTACGAGCAGTACTTC.

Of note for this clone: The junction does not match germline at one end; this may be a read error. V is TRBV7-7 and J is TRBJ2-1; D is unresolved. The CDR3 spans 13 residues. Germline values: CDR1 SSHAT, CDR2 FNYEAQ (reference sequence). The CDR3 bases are TGTGCTAGCAGCTTAGGCCCGGACAATGAGCAGTTCTTC. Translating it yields CASSLGPDNEQFF.

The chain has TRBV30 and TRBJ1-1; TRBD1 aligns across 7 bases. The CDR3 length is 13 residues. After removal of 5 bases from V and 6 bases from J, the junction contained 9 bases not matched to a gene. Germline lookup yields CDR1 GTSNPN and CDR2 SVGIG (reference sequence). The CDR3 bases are TGTGCCTGGGTGCTACAGGGGCTGGCTGAAGCTTTCTTT. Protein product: CAWVLQGLAEAFF.

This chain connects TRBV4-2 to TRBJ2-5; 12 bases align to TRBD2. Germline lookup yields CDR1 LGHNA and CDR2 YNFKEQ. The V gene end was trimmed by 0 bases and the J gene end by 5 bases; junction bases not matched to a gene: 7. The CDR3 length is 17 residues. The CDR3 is CASSQDPSGGAYETQYF. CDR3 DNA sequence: TGTGCCAGCAGCCAAGATCCTAGCGGGGGGGCGTATGAGACCCAGTACTTC.

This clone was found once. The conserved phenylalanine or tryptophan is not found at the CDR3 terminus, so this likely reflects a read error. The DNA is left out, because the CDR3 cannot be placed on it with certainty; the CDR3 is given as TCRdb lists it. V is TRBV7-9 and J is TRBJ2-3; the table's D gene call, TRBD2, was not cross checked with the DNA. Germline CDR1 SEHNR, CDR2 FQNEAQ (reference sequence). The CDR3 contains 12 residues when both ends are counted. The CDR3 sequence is CASSLVGTSPDY.

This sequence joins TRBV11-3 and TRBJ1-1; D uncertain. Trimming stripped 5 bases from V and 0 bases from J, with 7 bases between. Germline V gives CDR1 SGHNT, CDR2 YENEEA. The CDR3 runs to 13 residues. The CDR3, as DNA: TGTGCCAGCAGCCCTAGTATGAACACTGAAGCTTTCTTT. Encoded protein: CASSPSMNTEAFF.

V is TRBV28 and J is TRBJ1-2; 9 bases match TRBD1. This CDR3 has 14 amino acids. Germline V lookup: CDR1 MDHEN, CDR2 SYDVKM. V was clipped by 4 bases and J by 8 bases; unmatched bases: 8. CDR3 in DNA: TGTGCCAGCAGTTCCGGGACAGGGACAAGAGGCTACACCTTC. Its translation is CASSSGTGTRGYTF.

CDR3 amino acids: CASSDTTGAHIGNTIYF. DNA of the CDR3: TGTGCCAGCAGTGACACGACAGGGGCCCATATTGGAAACACCATATATTTT. The chain employs TRBV25-1 and TRBJ1-3; 8 nucleotides align to TRBD1. Trimming cost V 3 bases and J 3 bases; bases outside gene matches: 10. This CDR3 spans 17 amino acids. Per the germline V gene, CDR1 is MGHDK and CDR2 is SYGVNS.

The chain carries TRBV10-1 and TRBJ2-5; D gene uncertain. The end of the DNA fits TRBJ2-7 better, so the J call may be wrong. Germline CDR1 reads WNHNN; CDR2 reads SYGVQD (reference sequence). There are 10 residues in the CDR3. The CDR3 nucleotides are TGCGCCAGCAGGTTCTACGAGCAGTACTTC. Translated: CASRFYEQYF.

The CDR3 loop reads CASSREGALETQYF. The CDR3 region has the DNA TGCGCCAGCAGCCGAGAGGGGGCTTTAGAGACCCAGTACTTC. The rearrangement uses TRBV4-3 and TRBJ2-5; 7 bases line up with TRBD1. CDR1 and CDR2 from the germline V gene are LGHNA and YSLEER. J gave up 4 bases and V 4 bases, and 6 bases lay outside the gene matches. The CDR3 is made up of 14 amino acids.

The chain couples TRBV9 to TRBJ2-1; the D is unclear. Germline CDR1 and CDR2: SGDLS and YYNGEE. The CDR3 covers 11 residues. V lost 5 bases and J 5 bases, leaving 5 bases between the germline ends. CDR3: CASSKNNEQFF. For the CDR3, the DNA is TGTGCCAGCAGTAAAAACAATGAGCAGTTCTTC. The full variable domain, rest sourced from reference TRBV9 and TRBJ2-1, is DSGVTQTPKHLITATGQRVTLRCSPRSGDLSVYWYQQSLDQGLQFLIQYYNGEERAKGNILERFSAQQFPDLHSELNLSSLELGDSALYFCASSKNNEQFFGPGTRLTVL.

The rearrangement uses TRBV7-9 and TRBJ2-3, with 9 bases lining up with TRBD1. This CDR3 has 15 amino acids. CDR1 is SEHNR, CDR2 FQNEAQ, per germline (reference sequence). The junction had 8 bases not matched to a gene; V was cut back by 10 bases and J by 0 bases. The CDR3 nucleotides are TGTGCCACCACGCCCGGGACAGGGAGCACAGATACGCAGTATTTT. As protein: CATTPGTGSTDTQYF. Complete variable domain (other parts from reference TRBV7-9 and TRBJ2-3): DTGVSQNPRHKITKRGQNVTFRCDPISEHNRLYWYRQTLGQGPEFLTYFQNEAQLEKSRLLSDRFSAERPKGSFSTLEIQRTEQGDSAMYLCATTPGTGSTDTQYFGPGTRLTVL.

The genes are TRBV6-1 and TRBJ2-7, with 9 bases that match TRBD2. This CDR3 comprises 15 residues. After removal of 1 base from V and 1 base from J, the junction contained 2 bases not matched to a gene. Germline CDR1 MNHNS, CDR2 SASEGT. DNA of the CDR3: TGTGCCAGCAGTGAAGGGGGACTAGCTTCCTACGAGCAGTACTTC. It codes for CASSEGGLASYEQYF.

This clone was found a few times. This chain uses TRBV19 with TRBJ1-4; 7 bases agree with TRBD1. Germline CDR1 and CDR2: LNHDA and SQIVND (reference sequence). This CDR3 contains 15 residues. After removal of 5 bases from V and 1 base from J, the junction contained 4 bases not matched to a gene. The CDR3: CASSLTGVTNEKLFF. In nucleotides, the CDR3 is TGTGCCAGTAGTTTAACAGGGGTAACTAATGAAAAACTGTTTTTT.

CDR3 DNA sequence: TGTGCCAGCAGCGTCGTGGAGTGGAACACCGGGGAGCTGTTTTTT. This codes for CASSVVEWNTGELFF. The chain employs TRBV9 and TRBJ2-2; D ambiguous. Germline-derived CDR1 and CDR2 are SGDLS and YYNGEE. V dropped 2 bases and J dropped 1 base, with 9 bases sitting between them. The CDR3 length is 15 residues.

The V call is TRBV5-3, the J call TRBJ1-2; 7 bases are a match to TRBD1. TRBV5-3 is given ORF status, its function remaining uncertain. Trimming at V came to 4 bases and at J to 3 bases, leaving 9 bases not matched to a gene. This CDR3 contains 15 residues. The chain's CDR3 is CARSMTGSDHYGYTF. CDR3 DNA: TGTGCCAGAAGCATGACAGGGTCAGACCACTATGGCTACACCTTC.

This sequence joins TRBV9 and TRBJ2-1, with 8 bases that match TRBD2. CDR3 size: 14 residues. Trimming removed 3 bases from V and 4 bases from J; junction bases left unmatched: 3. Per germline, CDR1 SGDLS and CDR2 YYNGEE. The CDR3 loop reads CASSGSGAYNEQFF. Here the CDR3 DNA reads TGTGCCAGCAGCGGTAGCGGGGCGTACAATGAGCAGTTCTTC.

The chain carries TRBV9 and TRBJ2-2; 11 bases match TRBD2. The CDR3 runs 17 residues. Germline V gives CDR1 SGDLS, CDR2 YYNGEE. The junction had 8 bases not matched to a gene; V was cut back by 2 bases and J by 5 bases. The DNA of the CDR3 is TGTGCCAGCAGCGTTGGGACTAGCGGCCCCACTACCGGGGAGCTGTTTTTT. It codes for CASSVGTSGPTTGELFF.

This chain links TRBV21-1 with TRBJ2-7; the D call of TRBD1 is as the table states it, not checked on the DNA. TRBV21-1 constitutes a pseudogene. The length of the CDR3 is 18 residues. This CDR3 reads CASSKRNTESGYVYEQYF. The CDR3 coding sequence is TGTGCCAGCAGCAAAAGAAATACAGAATCAGGCTATGTCTACGAGCAGTACTTC.

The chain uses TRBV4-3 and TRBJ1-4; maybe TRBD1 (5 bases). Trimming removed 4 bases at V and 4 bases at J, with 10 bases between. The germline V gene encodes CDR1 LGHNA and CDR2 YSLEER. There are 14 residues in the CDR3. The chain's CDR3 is CASSRGRLNEKLFF. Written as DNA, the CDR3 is TGCGCCAGCAGCCGGGGCCGGCTTAATGAAAAACTGTTTTTT.

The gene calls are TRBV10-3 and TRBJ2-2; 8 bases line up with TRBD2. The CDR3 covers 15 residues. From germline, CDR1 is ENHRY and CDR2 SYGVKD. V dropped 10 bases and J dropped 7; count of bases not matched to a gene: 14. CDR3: CATKLNSGGIGELFF. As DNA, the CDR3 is TGTGCCACCAAGTTAAACAGCGGGGGAATCGGGGAGCTGTTTTTT.

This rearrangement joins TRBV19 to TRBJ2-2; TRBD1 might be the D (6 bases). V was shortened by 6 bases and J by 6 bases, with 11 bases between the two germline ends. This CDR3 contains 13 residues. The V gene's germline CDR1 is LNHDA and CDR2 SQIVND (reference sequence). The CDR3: CASREGVAGELFF. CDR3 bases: TGTGCCAGTAGAGAGGGGGTCGCCGGGGAGCTGTTTTTT.

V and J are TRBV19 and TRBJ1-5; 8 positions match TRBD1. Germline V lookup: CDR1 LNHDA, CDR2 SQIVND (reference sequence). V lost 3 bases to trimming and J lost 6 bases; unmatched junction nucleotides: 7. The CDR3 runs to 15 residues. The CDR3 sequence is CASSMAQGGIQPQHF. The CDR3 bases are TGTGCCAGTAGTATGGCACAGGGGGGGATTCAGCCCCAGCATTTT.

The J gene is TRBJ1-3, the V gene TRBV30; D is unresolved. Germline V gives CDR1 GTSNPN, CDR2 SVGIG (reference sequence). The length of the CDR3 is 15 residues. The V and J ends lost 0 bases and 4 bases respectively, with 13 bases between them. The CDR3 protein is CAWSVRGGLGNTIYF. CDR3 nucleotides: TGTGCCTGGAGTGTACGGGGAGGTCTCGGAAACACCATATATTTT.

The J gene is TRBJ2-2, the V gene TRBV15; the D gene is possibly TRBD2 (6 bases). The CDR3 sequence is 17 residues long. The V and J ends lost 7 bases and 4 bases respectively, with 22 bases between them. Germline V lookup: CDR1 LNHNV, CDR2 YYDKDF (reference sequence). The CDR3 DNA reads TGTGCCACCACGCTTAGTTACGAGCGGGCTAGCACCGGGGAGCTGTTTTTT. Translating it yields CATTLSYERASTGELFF.